This is a list of T cell receptor beta chains from one sample in a study of cytomegalovirus exposure and HLA in healthy donors. Produced via immunoSEQ multiplex PCR; TCRdb's table is partial and in-frame only. The repertoire holds 150,000 or so clones, nearly 80% seen once, with about 0.91% in the top ten. Sequencing was carried out using PBMCs. The source is a woman aged 50 to 65 in good health and CMV-seropositive. The CDR3 runs from the conserved cysteine through the conserved F or W. D genes are given only for firm matches. Clone size is not always given. Where it is, it says once, few, many or a class for expanded clones.

D	size	V	J	DNA	CDR3
TRBD2	.	TRBV2	TRBJ2-7	TGTGCCAGCGGGTCGGGGGGGTGGCGCGAGCAGTACTTC	CASGSGGWREQYF
.	.	TRBV30	TRBJ1-4	TGTGCCTGGAGTGTCTCGTCAGGGCTTTTTGGGGTGTTTTTT	CAWSVSSGLFGVFF
TRBD1	few	TRBV5-4	TRBJ1-1	TGTGCCAGCAGCGGAGGACAGGTGAACACTGAAGCTTTCTTT	CASSGGQVNTEAFF
TRBD2	.	TRBV7-9	TRBJ2-3	TGTGCCAGCAGTCGTTCTAGCGGGAACACAGATACGCAGTATTTT	CASSRSSGNTDTQYF
.	.	TRBV27	TRBJ1-1	TGTGCCAGCAGTTTCGGGACACCGAACACTGAAGCTTTCTTT	CASSFGTPNTEAFF
.	.	TRBV7-9	TRBJ2-5	TGTGCCAGCAGCTTAGAAGCCCGCGGCCAGTACTTC	CASSLEARGQYF
TRBD1	few	TRBV19	TRBJ2-7	TGTGCCAGTAGTATGGTCTCAGGACAGGTTTCCTACGAGCAGTACTTC	CASSMVSGQVSYEQYF
TRBD1	once	TRBV5-3	TRBJ1-1	TGTGCCAGAAGCCTCCGGGACAGGAATCTCATGAACACTGAAGCTTTCTTT	CARSLRDRNLMNTEAFF
.	.	TRBV7-9	TRBJ1-4	TGTGCCAGCAGCCTTCCCTCCGGGGGGAGTAACGAAAAACTGTTTTTT	CASSLPSGGSNEKLFF
TRBD2	.	TRBV5-4	TRBJ2-2	TGTGCCAGCAGCTTGGTGGCGGGAGTAGGCGGGGAGCTGTTTTTT	CASSLVAGVGGELFF
TRBD1	.	TRBV19	TRBJ2-1	TGTGCCAGTAGTGCCCTTGGCGGGACAGGGGACGCTCTCTACAATGAGCAGTTCTTC	CASSALGGTGDALYNEQFF
TRBD1	.	TRBV30	TRBJ2-7	TGTGCCTGGAGAAAGACCGGGACAGGACCCTACGAGCAGTACTTC	CAWRKTGTGPYEQYF
.	.	TRBV6-5	TRBJ2-1	TGTGCCAGCAGAGCACCTGGGCAGGTGTCAAGTGAGCAGTTCTTC	CASRAPGQVSSEQFF
.	.	TRBV5-4	TRBJ1-6	TGTGCCAGCAGCTTGGCGCAGGGGTCCTCTTCACCCCTCCACTTT	CASSLAQGSSSPLHF
.	.	TRBV11-2	TRBJ2-7	TGTGCCAGCGCTCCGGACACAACCTACGAGCAGTACTTC	CASAPDTTYEQYF
.	.	TRBV28	TRBJ1-4	TGTGCCAGCAGTTTATGGGGGGGGGACGGTAATGAAAAACTGTTTTTT	CASSLWGGDGNEKLFF
TRBD2	once	TRBV28	TRBJ2-3	TGTGCCAGCAGCGGGACTAGCGGGGGGTCATATTTT	CASSGTSGGSYF
.	.	TRBV28	TRBJ2-7	TGTGCCAGCAGTCCCACCGCGGCAGGGTACGAGCAGTACTTC	CASSPTAAGYEQYF
.	.	TRBV25-1	TRBJ1-6	TGTGCCAGCAGTGACAGAAATAATTCACCCCTCCACTTT	CASSDRNNSPLHF
.	.	TRBV4-3	TRBJ1-1	TGCGCCAGCAGCCAAGATTCGAAAGCGAACACTGAAGCTTTCTTT	CASSQDSKANTEAFF
TRBD1	.	TRBV6-1	TRBJ2-7	TGTGCCAGCAGTGAACAGACAGGGGGCTCCTACGAGCAGTACTTC	CASSEQTGGSYEQYF
TRBD1	.	TRBV5-4	TRBJ1-6	TGTGCCAGCAGGCGGGACAGTCTGAATTCACCCCTCCACTTT	CASRRDSLNSPLHF
.	.	TRBV19	TRBJ1-6	TGTGCCAGTAGTTGGGACCGGGACGGGGGACCCCTCCACTTT	CASSWDRDGGPLHF
TRBD2	.	TRBV29-1	TRBJ2-5	TGCAGCGCAGGACTAGCGGGGGGGAACCAAGAGACCCAGTACTTC	CSAGLAGGNQETQYF
.	.	TRBV9	TRBJ1-6	TGTGCCAGCAGCTCCCGACAGAACTATAATTCACCCCTCCACTTT	CASSSRQNYNSPLHF
.	.	TRBV9	TRBJ1-2	TGTGCCAGCAGCGTAGAGTCTCGGGGAGGTGGCTACACCTTC	CASSVESRGGGYTF
TRBD1	.	TRBV30	TRBJ1-5	TGTGCCTGGAGTGCGACAGGGAATCAGCCCCAGCATTTT	CAWSATGNQPQHF
.	.	TRBV7-6	TRBJ1-6	TGTGCCAGCAGCCGGGACAACTATAATTCACCCCTCCACTTT	CASSRDNYNSPLHF